The clone carrying this T cell receptor (beta chain) was counted between two and nine times. The data were obtained in a study of CD8 T cells in ankylosing spondylitis. The CDR3 totals 13 residues. Germline-derived CDR1 and CDR2 are SNHLY and FYNNEI. The ends were cut back, 2 bases at V and 1 base at J, with 5 bases in the middle. Quantitative barcoded 5'-RACE was used to prepare TCR beta libraries. One entry per CDR3 protein, called by TCRdb with MiXCR from the 5' RACE reads. In the table there are 200,000 to 250,000 distinct CDR3 sequences, roughly a tenth of which are singletons. Sequencing was performed on blood, either unsorted or a sorted T cell fraction (not recorded which). The rearrangement links TRBV2 to TRBJ1-1; TRBD1 is a possible D gene (5 bases). The clonotype comes from a male donor with ankylosing spondylitis or in good health (not recorded which). CDR3 sequence reads: CASSETGNTEAFF. CDR3 coding DNA: TGTGCCAGCAGTGAAACAGGGAACACTGAAGCTTTCTTT.